These 32 T cell receptor beta chains were all obtained from the same sample, sequenced in a study of CD8+CD57+ T cells in acquired aplastic anemia. For sequencing, patients were chosen who had shown expansion of CD8+CD57+ cells by flow cytometry. Genomic DNA served as template for TCR beta VDJ and CDR3 profiling. TCRdb recomputed calls from the reads with MiXCR, one row per CDR3 protein. The profile covers roughly 170,000 distinct CDR3 sequences, with nearly 50% appearing a single time and 13% taken by the ten largest. Input material: sorted CD4+, CD8+, or CD8+CD57+ T cells (not recorded which) from PBMCs. These receptors were taken from a human donor with aplastic anemia.

V is TRBV27 and J is TRBJ1-5, with 7 positions matching TRBD1. The CDR3 runs 14 residues. CDR1 and CDR2 from the germline V gene are MNHEY and SMNVEV (reference sequence). The V gene end was trimmed by 4 bases and the J gene end by 13 bases; junction bases not matched to a gene: 13. The CDR3 nucleotides read TGTGCCAGCAGTTCAACAGGGACAGTCGCTCATCAGCATTTT. Translated: CASSSTGTVAHQHF.

This clonotype came up a few times. The CDR3 here is CSVGPNNVLTF. The CDR3 coding sequence is TGCAGCGTTGGACCAAACAACGTCCTGACTTTC. V and J are TRBV29-1 and TRBJ2-6; D is unresolved. The V end lost 4 bases, the J end lost 9 bases, and 7 bases lay between the germline ends. CDR3 length: 11 residues. Germline V gene data show CDR1 as SQVTM and CDR2 as ANQGSEA.

This chain joins TRBV19 and TRBJ2-3, with TRBD1 matching over 9 bases. Germline CDR1 is LNHDA and CDR2 is SQIVND (reference sequence). The CDR3 runs to 14 residues. Germline trimming cut 6 bases from V and 4 bases from J; bases unmatched to any gene: 5. As DNA, the CDR3 is TGTGCCAGTAGGGCTACAGGGGGCCCAGATACGCAGTATTTT. Its protein product is CASRATGGPDTQYF.

This clonotype showed up just a few times. The chain carries TRBV29-1 and TRBJ2-7, with 11 bases lining up with TRBD1. This CDR3 has 14 residues. Trimming cost V 5 bases and J 2 bases; bases outside gene matches: 5. Germline CDR1 reads SQVTM; CDR2 reads ANQGSEA. The CDR3 reads CSVSWTGGTYEQYF. CDR3 in DNA: TGCAGCGTTAGCTGGACAGGGGGCACCTACGAGCAGTACTTC.

This clonotype was seen many times. The V call is TRBV29-1, the J call TRBJ2-3; D perhaps matches TRBD2 (5 bases). Germline V gene data show CDR1 as SQVTM and CDR2 as ANQGSEA. V dropped 1 base and J dropped 0 bases, with 14 bases sitting between them. The CDR3 sequence is 16 residues long. CDR3 in DNA: TGCAGCGTTGAAGGCCGGGGTGGGCGAAGCACAGATACGCAGTATTTT. Amino acids: CSVEGRGGRSTDTQYF.

This clonotype was seen a single time. Here the CDR3 reads CASSPHKYTEAFF. CDR3 nucleotides: TGTGCCAGTAGTCCCCATAAGTACACTGAAGCTTTCTTT. The chain combines TRBV19 with TRBJ1-1; no firm D call. The CDR3 is made up of 13 amino acids. With 5 bases removed from V and 3 bases from J, the gap between germline ends came to 10 bases. Germline V gene sequence: CDR1 LNHDA, CDR2 SQIVND (reference sequence).

This rearrangement joins TRBV20-1 to TRBJ2-5; TRBD2 aligns across 11 bases. Germline loops: CDR1 DFQATT, CDR2 SNEGSKA (reference sequence). The CDR3 spans 15 residues. With V trimmed by 2 bases and J by 1 base, 3 bases remained unmatched. CDR3 nucleotides: TGCAGTGCTAGACTAGCGGGAGGACTCCAAGAGACCCAGTACTTC. Amino acids: CSARLAGGLQETQYF.

The chain combines TRBV10-3 with TRBJ2-7; TRBD1 aligns across 7 bases. This CDR3 has 15 amino acids. The J segment lost 3 bases and the V segment lost 5 bases, leaving 10 bases of the junction unmatched. In germline, CDR1 is ENHRY, CDR2 SYGVKD. The CDR3 protein is CAISPGQRGVYEQYF. The DNA of the CDR3 is TGTGCCATCAGTCCGGGACAGAGAGGGGTCTACGAGCAGTACTTC.

The rearrangement uses TRBV7-7 and TRBJ2-5, with 10 bases matching TRBD1. The length of the CDR3 is 15 residues. The germline gives CDR1 SSHAT, CDR2 FNYEAQ (reference sequence). The CDR3 here is CASGPGQGIGETQYF. CDR3 nucleotide sequence: TGTGCTAGCGGACCGGGACAGGGGATAGGAGAGACCCAGTACTTC. The full variable domain, completed using reference TRBV7-7 and TRBJ2-5, is GAGVSQSPRYKVTKRGQDVTLRCDPISSHATLYWYQQALGQGPEFLTYFNYEAQPDKSGLPSDRFSAERPEGSISTLTIQRTEQRDSAMYRCASGPGQGIGETQYFGPGTRLLVL.

As regards this clonotype: An end of the junction does not agree with germline; a read error may underlie this. The rearrangement links TRBV4-2 to TRBJ2-3, with 9 positions matching TRBD2. Per germline, CDR1 LGHNA and CDR2 YNFKEQ. This CDR3 contains 16 residues. The CDR3 region is CASSTTSGRTTDTRYF. In DNA form, the CDR3 reads TGTGCCAGCAGCACGACTAGCGGCAGGACCACAGATACGCGGTATTTT.

V gene TRBV20-1 combines with J gene TRBJ2-3; D unclear. The germline gives CDR1 DFQATT, CDR2 SNEGSKA (reference sequence). The V end lost 3 bases, the J end lost 4 bases, and 14 bases lay between the germline ends. CDR3 length: 14 residues. CDR3 coding DNA: TGCAGTGCTAGTCGGGCTAGACGGTCAGATACGCAGTATTTT. Encoded protein: CSASRARRSDTQYF.

A word on this clonotype: The junction differs from germline at one of its ends, possibly a read error. V gene TRBV15 combines with J gene TRBJ1-6, with 8 bases matching TRBD1. The CDR3 has 16 amino acids. Germline values: CDR1 LNHNV, CDR2 YYDKDF (reference sequence). In nucleotides, the CDR3 is TGTGCCACCAGCAGAGGTTTAGACAGGGGTAATTCACCCCCCCACTTT. Its protein is CATSRGLDRGNSPPHF. The full variable domain, with the rest looked up from reference TRBV15 and TRBJ1-6, is DAMVIQNPRYQVTQFGKPVTLSCSQTLNHNVMYWYQQKSSQAPKLLFHYYDKDFNNEADTPDNFQSRRPNTSFCFLDIRSPGLGDTAMYLCATSRGLDRGNSPPHFGNGTRLTVT.

This clonotype showed up many times. The V and J genes are TRBV27 and TRBJ2-1; D not certain. Looked up from germline, CDR1 is MNHEY and CDR2 is SMNVEV (reference sequence). Trimming left V 0 bases short and J 6 bases short, with 9 bases between. This CDR3 is 14 amino acids long. Here the CDR3 reads CASSLSRVGNEQFF. The CDR3 nucleotides are TGTGCCAGCAGTTTATCACGGGTTGGCAATGAGCAGTTCTTC.

The chain uses TRBV2 and TRBJ2-7; 7 bases match TRBD1. CDR1 is SNHLY, CDR2 FYNNEI, per germline. This CDR3 is 14 amino acids long. After removal of 8 bases from V and 2 bases from J, the junction contained 9 bases not matched to a gene. CDR3 sequence reads: CASRYRGQPYEQYF. CDR3 in DNA: TGTGCCAGCCGGTATAGGGGACAGCCCTACGAGCAGTACTTC.

This clonotype was seen more than once but under ten times. This chain connects TRBV2 to TRBJ1-6; no clear D gene. Germline V gene lookup returns CDR1 SNHLY and CDR2 FYNNEI. Trimming stripped 7 bases from V and 8 bases from J, with 12 bases between. The CDR3 is 13 residues long. CDR3 region: CASKVQSDSPLHF. The CDR3 coding sequence is TGTGCCAGCAAGGTCCAATCCGATTCACCCCTCCACTTT.

The chain recombines TRBV5-1 with TRBJ1-6; 7 bases agree with TRBD1. Trimming took 2 bases from V and 5 from J; bases not matched to a gene: 7. CDR1 is SGHRS, CDR2 YFSETQ, per germline. CDR3 length: 16 residues. The CDR3 DNA reads TGCGCCAGCAGCTTTCGACAGGGCGTCCATAATTCACCCCTCCACTTT. This encodes CASSFRQGVHNSPLHF. Full variable domain (missing parts from reference TRBV5-1 and TRBJ1-6): KAGVTQTPRYLIKTRGQQVTLSCSPISGHRSVSWYQQTPGQGLQFLFEYFSETQRNKGNFPGRFSGRQFSNSRSEMNVSTLELGDSALYLCASSFRQGVHNSPLHFGNGTRLTVT.

Worth noting for this clonotype: A much bigger clone sits one base away, suggesting this may be a read error. The conserved phenylalanine or tryptophan is not found at the CDR3 terminus, so this likely reflects a read error. V usage is TRBV18 and J usage is TRBJ2-7, with a tentative D call TRBD2 (5 bases). The germline gives CDR1 KGHSH, CDR2 LQKENI. Trimming removed 3 bases from V and 6 bases from J, with 9 bases in between. This CDR3 is 12 amino acids long. CDR3 region: CASSPRGSEQYS. As DNA, the CDR3 is TGTGCCAGCTCACCGAGAGGGTCCGAGCAGTACTCC.

This clonotype is a singleton in its sample. This sequence joins TRBV5-6 and TRBJ2-1; 9 positions agree with TRBD1. V lost 4 bases, J lost 6 bases, and 8 bases stayed unmatched. The CDR3 is made up of 15 amino acids. Germline lookup yields CDR1 SGHDT and CDR2 YYEEEE. CDR3 nucleotides: TGTGCCAGCAGCGGGACAGGGCTGGACGCCAATGAGCAGTTCTTC. Translating it yields CASSGTGLDANEQFF.

This clonotype was seen ten or more times. The chain combines TRBV20-1 with TRBJ2-3; 10 nucleotides match TRBD2. V was clipped by 6 bases and J by 5 bases; unmatched bases: 5. The length of the CDR3 is 13 residues. Germline V gives CDR1 DFQATT, CDR2 SNEGSKA (reference sequence). The chain's CDR3 is CSASAGGEDTQYF. As DNA, the CDR3 is TGCAGTGCATCAGCGGGGGGGGAAGATACGCAGTATTTT.

This clonotype was observed at least ten times. This CDR3 reads CSARTSGAGGDTQYF. In nucleotides, the CDR3 is TGCAGTGCCCGGACTAGCGGGGCCGGGGGAGATACGCAGTATTTT. The gene calls are TRBV20-1 and TRBJ2-3, with 12 bases fitting TRBD2. With 6 bases clipped from V and 5 bases from J, the junction kept 9 bases outside the gene matches. This CDR3 contains 15 residues. Germline CDR1 is DFQATT and CDR2 is SNEGSKA (reference sequence).

This clonotype occurred many times. The chain carries TRBV5-1 and TRBJ2-3; 10 bases are a match to TRBD1. Trimming took 3 bases from V and 4 from J; bases not matched to a gene: 2. Germline loops: CDR1 SGHRS, CDR2 YFSETQ. The CDR3 covers 14 residues. The CDR3 bases are TGCGCCAGCAGCTCTGGACAGGGGGCAGATACGCAGTATTTT. Its translation is CASSSGQGADTQYF.

This clonotype turned up a few times. V gene TRBV5-5 combines with J gene TRBJ1-4; the D gene is possibly TRBD1 (5 bases). This CDR3 is 15 amino acids long. Per the germline V gene, CDR1 is SGHKS and CDR2 is YYEKEE (reference sequence). V was clipped by 5 bases and J by 4 bases, with 15 bases between them. This CDR3 is CASRDSGIINEKLFF. CDR3 bases: TGTGCCAGCAGGGATTCAGGGATCATTAATGAAAAACTGTTTTTT. Supplemented by reference TRBV5-5 and TRBJ1-4, the full variable domain reads DAGVTQSPTHLIKTRGQQVTLRCSPISGHKSVSWYQQVLGQGPQFIFQYYEKEERGRGNFPDRFSARQFPNYSSELNVNALLLGDSALYLCASRDSGIINEKLFFGSGTQLSVL.

This clonotype was counted only a few times. The chain is built from TRBV10-3 and TRBJ2-1; weak D call: TRBD2 (5 bases). Germline CDR1 and CDR2: ENHRY and SYGVKD. V was cut by 3 bases and J by 0 bases, with 9 bases left in between. The CDR3 spans 15 residues. CDR3 DNA sequence: TGTGCCATCAGTGATCCCGGGAACTCCTACAATGAGCAGTTCTTC. Amino acid sequence: CAISDPGNSYNEQFF.

This clonotype has a count of ten or more. The genes are TRBV10-3 and TRBJ2-6; 7 bases match TRBD1. The ends lost 8 bases at V and 0 bases at J; junction bases unmatched: 7. The length of the CDR3 is 16 residues. Germline values: CDR1 ENHRY, CDR2 SYGVKD. DNA for the CDR3: TGTGCCATCCTACCGGGACAGTCCTCTGGGGCCAACGTCCTGACTTTC. As protein: CAILPGQSSGANVLTF.

This clonotype was seen a handful of times. V and J are TRBV2 and TRBJ2-5; perhaps TRBD1 as D (5 bases). From germline, CDR1 is SNHLY and CDR2 FYNNEI. Trimming took 0 bases from V and 2 from J, leaving 10 bases between them. This CDR3 contains 15 residues. The CDR3 region is CASSEALRGQETQYF. The CDR3 nucleotides are TGTGCCAGCAGTGAAGCGCTTAGGGGTCAAGAGACCCAGTACTTC.

This clonotype was recorded many times. This chain links TRBV19 with TRBJ1-5; unclear D gene. The CDR3 loop spans 14 amino acids. Germline V gene data show CDR1 as LNHDA and CDR2 as SQIVND (reference sequence). Trimming took off 3 bases at V and 2 bases at J, with 8 bases between the two ends. The CDR3 region is CASSMFKGNQPQHF. The CDR3 DNA reads as TGTGCCAGTAGTATGTTTAAGGGCAATCAGCCCCAGCATTTT. Drawing the rest from reference TRBV19 and TRBJ1-5, the complete variable domain is DGGITQSPKYLFRKEGQNVTLSCEQNLNHDAMYWYRQDPGQGLRLIYYSQIVNDFQKGDIAEGYSVSREKKESFPLTVTSAQKNPTAFYLCASSMFKGNQPQHFGDGTRLSIL.

The chain links TRBV19 to TRBJ1-5; the D is unclear. Germline CDR1 and CDR2: LNHDA and SQIVND (reference sequence). V dropped 3 bases and J dropped 0 bases, with 9 bases sitting between them. The CDR3 is 15 residues long. CDR3 in DNA: TGTGCCAGTAGTATGCTGGGGAATAGCAATCAGCCCCAGCATTTT. Translated: CASSMLGNSNQPQHF. Full variable domain (remainder filled in from reference TRBV19 and TRBJ1-5): DGGITQSPKYLFRKEGQNVTLSCEQNLNHDAMYWYRQDPGQGLRLIYYSQIVNDFQKGDIAEGYSVSREKKESFPLTVTSAQKNPTAFYLCASSMLGNSNQPQHFGDGTRLSIL.

The chain has TRBV5-6 and TRBJ2-1; 7 nucleotides line up with TRBD1. Germline V gene sequence: CDR1 SGHDT, CDR2 YYEEEE. CDR3 length: 15 residues. The ends lost 3 bases at V and 9 bases at J; junction bases unmatched: 12. The CDR3 DNA follows: TGTGCCAGCAGCTCCTCCGGGGACAGCAACAGTGAGCAGTTCTTC. Its protein is CASSSSGDSNSEQFF.

The chain recombines TRBV7-8 with TRBJ2-3; 11 nucleotides align to TRBD2. The CDR3 consists of 16 residues. Germline lookup yields CDR1 SGHVS and CDR2 FQNEAQ. Trimming took 10 bases from V and 1 from J; bases not matched to a gene: 10. The CDR3 sequence: CAIRGSGRAGTDTQYF. For the CDR3, the DNA is TGTGCCATCAGGGGTAGCGGGAGGGCCGGCACAGATACGCAGTATTTT.

The rearrangement uses TRBV10-3 and TRBJ1-2; D may be TRBD1 (6 bases). In germline, CDR1 is ENHRY, CDR2 SYGVKD. The V and J ends lost 6 bases and 4 bases respectively, with 12 bases between them. CDR3 length: 13 amino acids. The CDR3 reads CAIRETGRYGYTF. The CDR3 bases are TGTGCCATCAGAGAAACAGGGCGCTATGGCTACACCTTC.

The chain's CDR3 is CASARATNEKLFF. In DNA form, the CDR3 reads TGTGCCAGCGCCCGGGCGACTAATGAAAAACTGTTTTTT. J is TRBJ1-4 and V is TRBV7-9; the D is unclear. The germline gives CDR1 SEHNR, CDR2 FQNEAQ (reference sequence). Trimming cost V 8 bases and J 2 bases, with 9 bases left between them. The CDR3 has 13 amino acids.

This clonotype has at least ten counts. The rearrangement links TRBV5-4 to TRBJ2-3; tentative D call: TRBD1 (6 bases). CDR1 and CDR2 from the germline V gene are SGHNT and YYREEE (reference sequence). The CDR3 has 14 residues. The V gene lost 4 bases and the J gene lost 0 bases, with 9 bases spanning the gap. In nucleotides, the CDR3 is TGTGCCAGCAGCCCACAGGGCAGCACAGATACGCAGTATTTT. It specifies CASSPQGSTDTQYF. The full variable domain, in which reference TRBV5-4 and TRBJ2-3 provide the parts outside the CDR3, is ETGVTQSPTHLIKTRGQQVTLRCSSQSGHNTVSWYQQALGQGPQFIFQYYREEENGRGNFPPRFSGLQFPNYSSELNVNALELDDSALYLCASSPQGSTDTQYFGPGTRLTVL.